This T cell receptor (beta chain) comes out of a study of blood T cell repertoires in COVID-19. In germline, CDR1 is SGHAT, CDR2 FQDESV (reference sequence). V was pared by 0 bases and J by 3 bases, with 10 bases between. The CDR3 sequence is 15 residues long. Assay used: immunoSEQ multiplex PCR; TCRdb lists only in-frame clones, some missing. This table has a few hundred thousand clones, 87% appearing once. This chain links TRBV11-1 with TRBJ2-3; the D gene is possibly TRBD2 (7 bases). The receptor was derived from a man between 45 and 60 years old with active or convalescent COVID-19. Material: peripheral blood. DNA of the CDR3: TGTGCCAGCAGCTTAGCGGGGGGGCAGACAGATACGCAGTATTTT. It codes for CASSLAGGQTDTQYF.